Sequencing of this T cell receptor beta chain was carried out in a study of type 1 regulatory T cells. Study summary: An in vitro protocol generated T-allo10, a Tr1-enriched, alloantigen-specific CD4 T cell product.

In TCRdb, the reads were re-called with MiXCR into one record per CDR3 protein. In the table there are approximately 72,000 distinct CDR3 sequences, 55% to 80% of which are singletons. In the case of this clonotype: What it binds is unknown.

The CDR3 contains 14 residues. CDR1 and CDR2 (germline): LGHNA, YNFKEQ. V gave up 3 bases and J gave up 10 bases, with 16 bases separating them. The TCR comes from a human donor in good health. Material: cultured T cells, either the whole culture or a sorted T cell fraction (not recorded which). Subset defined: Tr1-enriched cell product generated in vitro against host alloantigens. V usage is TRBV4-2 and J usage is TRBJ2-1; D might be TRBD1 or TRBD2, each matching 5 bases. The CDR3, as DNA: TGTGCCAGCAGCCATAACACAGGAGGTGAGGAGCAGTTCTTC. It specifies CASSHNTGGEEQFF.